This TCR beta chain is drawn from a study of shared clonotypes between healthy human individuals. CDR1 and CDR2 (germline): SGDLS, YYNGEE. This CDR3 has 14 amino acids. V gave up 4 bases and J gave up 8 bases; unmatched junction bases: 5. Sequencing used immunoSEQ multiplex PCR; TCRdb keeps in-frame clones, though not all of them. The repertoire holds more than 900,000 clones, with around 78% as singletons. V usage is TRBV9 and J usage is TRBJ2-1; the match to TRBD1 covers 11 bases. Sequenced input: memory CD4+ T cells from PBMCs. This sample's subset: CD45RA-negative fraction. This receptor was obtained from a man in his late teens or twenties in good health. Some clones in this sample may be carry-over from other donors' samples. The CDR3 coding sequence is TGTGCCAGCAGCCGGGACAGGGGGTCTTATGAGCAGTTCTTC. This sequence encodes CASSRDRGSYEQFF.